This TCR beta chain came from a study of blood T cell repertoires in COVID-19 (dated by TCRdb to 2018 to 2021). As for the study more broadly: Samples covering the acute and convalescent phases of COVID-19 were provided by collaborators in the United States, Italy and Spain. Samples were obtained from the ongoing ImmuneRACE study (first 160 participants) and from over 1,000 subjects provided by 6 global collaborators. Sample metadata almost always included a de-identified subject ID, COVID-19 status, age in years and sex. Where HLA class I and class II types were available, the types were taken from metadata supplied by the sample provider, not from assay-based typing. The repertoires were released in a freely available public database intended as a resource for research on the immune response to SARS-CoV-2. The dataset comprised deeply sampled blood TCRbeta repertoires from subjects exposed to, actively infected with, or recovered from COVID-19. The prospective study material was composed of cDNA or gDNA derived from T cells, B-cell-depleted T cells, or PBMCs.

Overall study outcomes, separate from this receptor: Clinical and demographic metadata were provided uncurated, with the amount varying by source and participant.

The collaborating institutions used their own protocols to collect whole blood in K2EDTA tubes. For TCRbeta analysis, collaborators shipped samples in one of three forms: frozen whole blood, isolated PBMCs, or DNA extracted from either of those sample types. CDR1 and CDR2, looked up from the germline V gene (reference sequence), are LNHNV and YYDKDF. The CDR3 starts with the cysteine, ends with the phenylalanine, and has 14 residues. Just CDR3 DNA is preserved here, 42 bases in frame from base 1. Trimming removed 0 bases from V and 6 bases from J; the gene matches leave 4 bases unexplained. TCRbeta CDR3 regions were amplified from genomic DNA using the immunoSEQ Assay, a bias-controlled multiplex PCR. As for how the authors treated the data: The number of nucleated cells in each sample was estimated from the amplification of reference gene primers within the assay. To quantify the absolute abundance of each unique TCRbeta CDR3 rearrangement, sequence reads were collapsed and filtered. For each sample, productive Simpson clonality was calculated by taking the square root of Simpson's diversity index across productive rearrangements. TCRdb stores this immuneACCESS table with in-frame sequences only. Part of the clones is absent; in the studies checked, under half of the shortfall reflects unresolved V genes, and no reason is known for the rest. From that table come the V and J calls and clone size; the DNA was used to work out D and trimming. This sample holds about 220,000 clones; 60% to 85% were observed only once. The ten largest clones take up more than 7% of the sample.

A single count supports this clone. It lacks a known antigen. No quality values exist for individual bases; no much larger clone is one base distant. The sequencing input was peripheral blood. The rearranged segments are TRBV15 and TRBJ2-7, and TRBD2 aligns with 8 junction nucleotides. The clonotype was recovered from a woman in her sixties or seventies with acute or convalescent COVID-19. The bases are TGTGCCACCAGCAGAGACGGGGGGGCCGGCGAGCAGTACTTC. This gives the protein CATSRDGGAGEQYF.